These 14 T cell receptor beta chains share one sample of origin, sequenced in a study of blood T cells in healthy people across ages. A J-beta primer mix and a sample-barcoded 5' primer were used in a second PCR of roughly 6 to 11 cycles. TCRdb ran MiXCR on the 5' RACE reads and lists one entry per CDR3 protein. The sample carries about 1.8 million distinct CDR3 sequences, about 50% recorded once. Sequencing was performed on blood. These receptors all come from a middle-aged woman in good health.

A few counts support this clonotype. This chain connects TRBV15 to TRBJ2-4; the match to TRBD1 covers 9 bases. CDR1 LNHNV and CDR2 YYDKDF come from the germline V gene (reference sequence). The CDR3 sequence is 14 residues long. Germline trimming cut 5 bases from V and 1 base from J; bases unmatched to any gene: 0. The CDR3 region is CATSDRGAKNIQYF. The DNA of the CDR3 is TGTGCCACCAGCGACAGGGGGGCCAAAAACATTCAGTACTTC.

This clonotype was counted only a few times. The chain joins TRBV20-1 to TRBJ2-7; 8 nucleotides agree with TRBD2. The J call may be faulty, since TRBJ2-5 better matches the DNA end. Germline CDR1 and CDR2: DFQATT and SNEGSKA (reference sequence). CDR3 size: 20 residues. The CDR3 bases are TGCAGTGCTAGAGAAGGACGGCGGGGGGCCTCGCGGCCGACTCAAGAGACCCAGTACTTC. Protein product: CSAREGRRGASRPTQETQYF.

V is TRBV5-1 and J is TRBJ2-1; D unresolved. Germline lookup yields CDR1 SGHRS and CDR2 YFSETQ. Trimming pared 0 bases from V and 3 bases from J, leaving 13 bases between. CDR3 length equals 16 residues. The CDR3 DNA reads as TGCGCCAGCAGCTTGGAGGGCTGGGTAAGCTACAATGAGCAGTTCTTC. Translation gives CASSLEGWVSYNEQFF.

This clonotype was counted a few times. The chain carries TRBV20-1 and TRBJ2-1; 9 bases map to TRBD2. The trim removed 2 bases at V and 9 bases at J, leaving 11 bases unmatched. CDR1 and CDR2 from the germline V gene are DFQATT and SNEGSKA (reference sequence). The CDR3 runs 15 residues. For the CDR3, the DNA is TGCAGTGCTAGACGGGCTAGCGGGAAAGTGGGTGAGCAGTTCTTC. This encodes CSARRASGKVGEQFF.

V and J are TRBV6-1 and TRBJ2-7; 9 bases align to TRBD1. There are 15 residues in the CDR3. Germline V gene lookup returns CDR1 MNHNS and CDR2 SASEGT. V lost 2 bases and J lost 4; bases outside the gene matches: 6. CDR3 residues: CASSEQTGGLYEQYF. CDR3 nucleotide sequence: TGTGCCAGCAGTGAACAGACAGGGGGTTTGTACGAGCAGTACTTC.

This clonotype was seen more than once but under ten times. The chain is built from TRBV14 and TRBJ2-5; 8 positions match TRBD2. Germline V gives CDR1 SGHDN, CDR2 FVKESK. The CDR3 is 16 amino acids. V lost 1 base, J lost 0 bases, and 4 bases stayed unmatched. The CDR3: CASSQVAGLDQETQYF. For the CDR3, the DNA is TGTGCCAGCAGCCAAGTTGCGGGACTAGACCAAGAGACCCAGTACTTC.

Many counts were recorded for this clonotype. One end of the junction varies from germline; a read error may be responsible. The rearrangement joins TRBV5-1 to TRBJ1-5; TRBD1 is a possible D gene (5 bases). The CDR3 sequence is 14 residues long. Germline V gene sequence: CDR1 SGHRS, CDR2 YFSETQ. CDR3 loop: CASSLEGGNQPQHF. DNA of the CDR3: TGTGCCAGCAGCTTGGAAGGGGGCAATCAGCCCCAGCATTTT.

The V call is TRBV10-3, the J call TRBJ1-5; no clear D. Germline CDR1 ENHRY, CDR2 SYGVKD. The CDR3 is 14 residues long. V was shortened by 2 bases and J by 5 bases, with 10 bases between the two germline ends. This chain's CDR3 is CAISEDGRYQPQHF. CDR3 nucleotide sequence: TGTGCCATCAGTGAGGATGGCAGATATCAGCCCCAGCATTTT.

This chain uses TRBV6-1 with TRBJ2-5, with D possibly being TRBD1 or TRBD2 (6 bases each). CDR1 and CDR2 (germline): MNHNS, SASEGT. CDR3 length: 12 amino acids. Deletions cut 3 bases from V and 11 bases from J, with 13 bases between. CDR3 bases: TGTGCCAGCAGTGATAATAGGGGGGAGCAGTACTTC. This encodes CASSDNRGEQYF.

This chain connects TRBV5-1 to TRBJ2-3; D gene uncertain. The CDR3 length is 15 residues. Germline assignment: CDR1 SGHRS and CDR2 YFSETQ. V was shortened by 1 base and J by 2 bases, with 11 bases between the two germline ends. In DNA form, the CDR3 reads TGCGCCAGCAGCTTGTCGTCGAACCCCACAGATACGCAGTATTTT. This encodes CASSLSSNPTDTQYF. Using reference TRBV5-1 and TRBJ2-3 for the parts outside the CDR3, the full variable domain is KAGVTQTPRYLIKTRGQQVTLSCSPISGHRSVSWYQQTPGQGLQFLFEYFSETQRNKGNFPGRFSGRQFSNSRSEMNVSTLELGDSALYLCASSLSSNPTDTQYFGPGTRLTVL.

This clonotype was counted a few times. This rearrangement joins TRBV9 to TRBJ1-1; possible D gene TRBD1, 5 bases. V shed 1 base and J shed 7 bases, with 14 bases lying between them. The CDR3 totals 14 residues. Germline V gene sequence: CDR1 SGDLS, CDR2 YYNGEE. As DNA, the CDR3 is TGTGCCAGCAGCGTAACGGGGGACGGGGGTGAAGCTTTCTTT. Translation: CASSVTGDGGEAFF.

This clonotype was recorded a few times. The J gene is TRBJ2-5, the V gene TRBV7-2, with 7 nucleotides matching TRBD1. Germline CDR1 is SGHTA and CDR2 is FQGNSA. With V trimmed by 6 bases and J by 1 base, 8 bases remained unmatched. This CDR3 contains 15 residues. This CDR3 reads CASRLMDRPQETQYF. For the CDR3, the DNA is TGTGCCAGCAGATTAATGGACAGGCCCCAAGAGACCCAGTACTTC.

J is TRBJ2-1 and V is TRBV6-5, with D perhaps assigned TRBD1 or TRBD2 (5 bases each). The CDR3 has 15 residues. The germline V gene has CDR1 MNHEY and CDR2 SVGAGI. Trimming took off 10 bases at V and 4 bases at J, with 20 bases between the two ends. CDR3 nucleotide sequence: TGTGCCACCGTGCATCGAGAGGGGTCTTACAATGAGCAGTTCTTC. It is translated as CATVHREGSYNEQFF.

The chain joins TRBV15 to TRBJ2-6; D remains unclear. The CDR3 sequence is 16 residues long. Between the trimmed V and J ends, which lost 3 bases and 7 bases, there was a span of 16 bases. Germline CDR1 reads LNHNV; CDR2 reads YYDKDF (reference sequence). Here the CDR3 DNA reads TGTGCCACCAGCAGTCGCACCGAGTTTGCCGCCAACGTCCTGACTTTC. It specifies CATSSRTEFAANVLTF.